The rows below give T cell receptor beta chains drawn from one sample of a study of cytomegalovirus exposure and HLA in healthy donors. Sequencing was performed with immunoSEQ multiplex PCR; in TCRdb, only in-frame clones are kept and a portion is missing. This table holds approximately 210,000 clones, about 80% found once. Sequenced material: PBMCs. The receptors were gathered from a man in his forties in good health and CMV-seropositive. Each CDR3 is given with its conserved first and last residue. A D gene is named only where the DNA matches it firmly. Clone size is not always given. Where it is, it says once, few, many or a class for expanded clones.

cdr3_nt: TGTGCCAGCAGCCTACTAGCGGGAGGGCCGGATGAGCAGTTCTTC
cdr3_aa: CASSLLAGGPDEQFF
cdr3_length: 15
d_call: TRBD2
j_call: TRBJ2-1
clone_size: NA
v_call: TRBV6-5

cdr3_nt: TGCGCCAGCAGCTACGAGCTTCACTTCGGGGACACTGAAGCTTTCTTT
cdr3_aa: CASSYELHFGDTEAFF
cdr3_length: 16
d_call: NA
j_call: TRBJ1-1
clone_size: once
v_call: TRBV5-1

cdr3_nt: TGTGCCAGCAGTTCTAGCGGGAACACCTACAATGAGCAGTTCTTC
cdr3_aa: CASSSSGNTYNEQFF
cdr3_length: 15
d_call: TRBD2
j_call: TRBJ2-1
clone_size: NA
v_call: TRBV6-1

cdr3_nt: TGTGCTAGTGGTTTGGGGACTAGCGGTTCCAATGAGCAGTTCTTC
cdr3_aa: CASGLGTSGSNEQFF
cdr3_length: 15
d_call: TRBD2
j_call: TRBJ2-1
clone_size: NA
v_call: TRBV12-5

cdr3_nt: TGTGCCAGTAGCCTCGGGACAGCTCTGTACCCCTATGGCTACACCTTC
cdr3_aa: CASSLGTALYPYGYTF
cdr3_length: 16
d_call: TRBD1
j_call: TRBJ1-2
clone_size: NA
v_call: TRBV19

cdr3_nt: TGTGCCAGCAGCCCTCACCTGACAGGGGGTTCAGATACGCAGTATTTT
cdr3_aa: CASSPHLTGGSDTQYF
cdr3_length: 16
d_call: TRBD1
j_call: TRBJ2-3
clone_size: NA
v_call: TRBV13

cdr3_nt: TGTGCCAGCGCCCTGACAGGGGGCGGCGGGGAGCTGTTTTTT
cdr3_aa: CASALTGGGGELFF
cdr3_length: 14
d_call: TRBD1
j_call: TRBJ2-2
clone_size: once
v_call: TRBV27

cdr3_nt: TGTGCCAGCAGTTCAGCGTATGGCTACACCTTC
cdr3_aa: CASSSAYGYTF
cdr3_length: 11
d_call: NA
j_call: TRBJ1-2
clone_size: NA
v_call: TRBV27

cdr3_nt: TGTGCCAGCAGCCAAGTCCGGGACAGGGTCGGTGGCTACACCTTC
cdr3_aa: CASSQVRDRVGGYTF
cdr3_length: 15
d_call: TRBD1
j_call: TRBJ1-2
clone_size: NA
v_call: TRBV14

cdr3_nt: TGTGCCAGCAGCAGATCCGGGCGGGGGAATGAGCAGTTCTTC
cdr3_aa: CASSRSGRGNEQFF
cdr3_length: 14
d_call: TRBD2
j_call: TRBJ2-1
clone_size: NA
v_call: TRBV7-9

cdr3_nt: TGTGCCAGCTCACCGAGACAGGGTGCGGGAGATACGCAGTATTTT
cdr3_aa: CASSPRQGAGDTQYF
cdr3_length: 15
d_call: TRBD1
j_call: TRBJ2-3
clone_size: once
v_call: TRBV18

cdr3_nt: TGTGCCAGCAGCTGGGACTCTGGAAAATACGAGCAGTACTTC
cdr3_aa: CASSWDSGKYEQYF
cdr3_length: 14
d_call: NA
j_call: TRBJ2-7
clone_size: once
v_call: TRBV11-2

cdr3_nt: TGTGCCAGCAGCGTTGGCGGGAGACAAGAGACCCAGTACTTC
cdr3_aa: CASSVGGRQETQYF
cdr3_length: 14
d_call: TRBD2
j_call: TRBJ2-5
clone_size: NA
v_call: TRBV9

cdr3_nt: TGTGCCAGCTCACCGAAGCGAGGGATCTACGAGCAGTACTTC
cdr3_aa: CASSPKRGIYEQYF
cdr3_length: 14
d_call: NA
j_call: TRBJ2-7
clone_size: NA
v_call: TRBV18

cdr3_nt: TGTGCCAGCAGCCCTAGGACAGGGGGCAGGACTGAAGCTTTCTTT
cdr3_aa: CASSPRTGGRTEAFF
cdr3_length: 15
d_call: TRBD1
j_call: TRBJ1-1
clone_size: few
v_call: TRBV5-6

cdr3_nt: TGCGCCAGCAGCTCGTGGACAGGGAACTACGAGCAGTACTTC
cdr3_aa: CASSSWTGNYEQYF
cdr3_length: 14
d_call: TRBD1
j_call: TRBJ2-7
clone_size: NA
v_call: TRBV5-1

cdr3_nt: TGTGCCAGCTCACCAGAAGGAGGCGACACTGAAGCTTTCTTT
cdr3_aa: CASSPEGGDTEAFF
cdr3_length: 14
d_call: NA
j_call: TRBJ1-1
clone_size: NA
v_call: TRBV18

cdr3_nt: TGTGCCAGCACCGGGGACAGGGAGAACACAGATACGCAGTATTTT
cdr3_aa: CASTGDRENTDTQYF
cdr3_length: 15
d_call: TRBD1
j_call: TRBJ2-3
clone_size: few
v_call: TRBV27

cdr3_nt: TGTGCCAGCTCGAGGAACAGGGAAGTGGAGACCCAGTACTTC
cdr3_aa: CASSRNREVETQYF
cdr3_length: 14
d_call: NA
j_call: TRBJ2-5
clone_size: once
v_call: TRBV2

cdr3_nt: TGTGCCAGCAGCCAAGATAGGACAGGATCTTATGGCTACACCTTC
cdr3_aa: CASSQDRTGSYGYTF
cdr3_length: 15
d_call: TRBD1
j_call: TRBJ1-2
clone_size: few
v_call: TRBV4-2

cdr3_nt: TGTGCCAGCAGCCCTCGACAGGGGGCTGGAGAAAAACTGTTTTTT
cdr3_aa: CASSPRQGAGEKLFF
cdr3_length: 15
d_call: TRBD1
j_call: TRBJ1-4
clone_size: NA
v_call: TRBV5-4

cdr3_nt: TGTGCCACCAGCAGAGATCCTAGTCTCCAAGAGACCCAGTACTTC
cdr3_aa: CATSRDPSLQETQYF
cdr3_length: 15
d_call: NA
j_call: TRBJ2-5
clone_size: NA
v_call: TRBV15

cdr3_nt: TGTGCCAGCAGCGCCTCCAGAGGGAGTCTCGGGTCTGGGGCCAACGTCCTGACTTTC
cdr3_aa: CASSASRGSLGSGANVLTF
cdr3_length: 19
d_call: NA
j_call: TRBJ2-6
clone_size: NA
v_call: TRBV9

cdr3_nt: TGTGCCAGCAGTCCGTTTAGGGGTCAGCCCCAGCATTTT
cdr3_aa: CASSPFRGQPQHF
cdr3_length: 13
d_call: NA
j_call: TRBJ1-5
clone_size: NA
v_call: TRBV6-5

cdr3_nt: TGTGCCACCAGCAGAATTCCCAGTCTAGCGGGAGTTGAGACCCAGTACTTC
cdr3_aa: CATSRIPSLAGVETQYF
cdr3_length: 17
d_call: TRBD2
j_call: TRBJ2-5
clone_size: NA
v_call: TRBV15

cdr3_nt: TGTGCCAGCAGCTTAGGCGCTGGGAGCTCCTACGAGCAGTACTTC
cdr3_aa: CASSLGAGSSYEQYF
cdr3_length: 15
d_call: NA
j_call: TRBJ2-7
clone_size: NA
v_call: TRBV11-3

cdr3_nt: TGTGCCAGCAGTTCCCTGGGGCTAGCGGACCGCGGGAGCACAGATACGCAGTATTTT
cdr3_aa: CASSSLGLADRGSTDTQYF
cdr3_length: 19
d_call: TRBD2
j_call: TRBJ2-3
clone_size: NA
v_call: TRBV27

cdr3_nt: TGTGCCAGCAGCCCAGCAGGGGGGTCCAGAAACACCATATATTTT
cdr3_aa: CASSPAGGSRNTIYF
cdr3_length: 15
d_call: TRBD1
j_call: TRBJ1-3
clone_size: NA
v_call: TRBV6-5

cdr3_nt: TGCGCCAGCAGCCGACGTAGCGGACCGAACACCGGGGAGCTGTTTTTT
cdr3_aa: CASSRRSGPNTGELFF
cdr3_length: 16
d_call: NA
j_call: TRBJ2-2
clone_size: NA
v_call: TRBV5-1

cdr3_nt: TGTGCCAGCAGCTTGGACTTCTCCTACAATGAGCAGTTCTTC
cdr3_aa: CASSLDFSYNEQFF
cdr3_length: 14
d_call: NA
j_call: TRBJ2-1
clone_size: once
v_call: TRBV5-5

cdr3_nt: TGTGCCAGCTCACCAGGACAGGGAGCTAACTATGGCTACACCTTC
cdr3_aa: CASSPGQGANYGYTF
cdr3_length: 15
d_call: TRBD1
j_call: TRBJ1-2
clone_size: once
v_call: TRBV18

cdr3_nt: TGTGCCAGCAGTCCTCTAGCGGGAGGGCCGGACGAGCAGTACTTC
cdr3_aa: CASSPLAGGPDEQYF
cdr3_length: 15
d_call: TRBD2
j_call: TRBJ2-7
clone_size: NA
v_call: TRBV6-5

cdr3_nt: TGTGCCAGCGCCCCGGGACTCGATCAGCCCCAGCATTTT
cdr3_aa: CASAPGLDQPQHF
cdr3_length: 13
d_call: NA
j_call: TRBJ1-5
clone_size: once
v_call: TRBV11-2

cdr3_nt: TGTGCCTGGAGTTATTTGGATACGCAGTATTTT
cdr3_aa: CAWSYLDTQYF
cdr3_length: 11
d_call: NA
j_call: TRBJ2-3
clone_size: NA
v_call: TRBV30

cdr3_nt: TGTGCCAGCCTCCAGTGGACAGGTGAAGCTTTCTTT
cdr3_aa: CASLQWTGEAFF
cdr3_length: 12
d_call: TRBD1
j_call: TRBJ1-1
clone_size: few
v_call: TRBV6-6

cdr3_nt: TGTGCCAGCAGTACCACGCCCGGGAGCAATCAGCCCCAGCATTTT
cdr3_aa: CASSTTPGSNQPQHF
cdr3_length: 15
d_call: NA
j_call: TRBJ1-5
clone_size: few
v_call: TRBV5-4

cdr3_nt: TGTGCCAGCCGATTCGGCGCGGGGGGCACAGATACGCAGTATTTT
cdr3_aa: CASRFGAGGTDTQYF
cdr3_length: 15
d_call: TRBD2
j_call: TRBJ2-3
clone_size: few
v_call: TRBV4-2

cdr3_nt: TGTGCCAGCAGCTTGGGGACTACCGGGGAGCTGTTTTTT
cdr3_aa: CASSLGTTGELFF
cdr3_length: 13
d_call: NA
j_call: TRBJ2-2
clone_size: NA
v_call: TRBV5-5

cdr3_nt: TGTGCCAGCAGCTTAACGCGTAACTCCTACAATGAGCAGTTCTTC
cdr3_aa: CASSLTRNSYNEQFF
cdr3_length: 15
d_call: NA
j_call: TRBJ2-1
clone_size: few
v_call: TRBV7-3

cdr3_nt: TGCGCCAGCAGCCAAGATCCAGCGGGAGGCCGCCAGGCGCAGTATTTT
cdr3_aa: CASSQDPAGGRQAQYF
cdr3_length: 16
d_call: TRBD2
j_call: TRBJ2-3
clone_size: few
v_call: TRBV4-1

cdr3_nt: TGTGCCAGCAGCTTAGAAGCAGGCTCTGGAAACACCATATATTTT
cdr3_aa: CASSLEAGSGNTIYF
cdr3_length: 15
d_call: NA
j_call: TRBJ1-3
clone_size: NA
v_call: TRBV7-9

cdr3_nt: TGTGCCAGCAGCCGGGACAGCAGCAATCAGCCCCAGCATTTT
cdr3_aa: CASSRDSSNQPQHF
cdr3_length: 14
d_call: TRBD1
j_call: TRBJ1-5
clone_size: NA
v_call: TRBV6-8

cdr3_nt: TGTGCCAGCAGTTCCGGGAATAATGAAGCTTTCTTT
cdr3_aa: CASSSGNNEAFF
cdr3_length: 12
d_call: NA
j_call: TRBJ1-1
clone_size: NA
v_call: TRBV5-4

cdr3_nt: TGTGCCAGCAGCTACAGAGCGGGGGAGAACACCGGGGAGCTGTTTTTT
cdr3_aa: CASSYRAGENTGELFF
cdr3_length: 16
d_call: TRBD2
j_call: TRBJ2-2
clone_size: NA
v_call: TRBV7-3